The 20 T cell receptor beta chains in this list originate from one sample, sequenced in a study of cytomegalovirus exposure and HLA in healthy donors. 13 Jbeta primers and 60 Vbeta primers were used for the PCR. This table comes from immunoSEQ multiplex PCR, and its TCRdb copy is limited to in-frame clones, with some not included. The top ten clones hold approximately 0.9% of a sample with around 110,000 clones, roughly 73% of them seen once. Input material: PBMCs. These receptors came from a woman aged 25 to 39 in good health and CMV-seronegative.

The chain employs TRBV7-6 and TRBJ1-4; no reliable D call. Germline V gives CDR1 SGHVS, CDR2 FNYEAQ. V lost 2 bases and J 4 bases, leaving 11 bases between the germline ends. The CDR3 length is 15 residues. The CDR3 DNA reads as TGTGCCAGCAGCTTAAACCCCGACTTTAATGAAAAACTGTTTTTT. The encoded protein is CASSLNPDFNEKLFF.

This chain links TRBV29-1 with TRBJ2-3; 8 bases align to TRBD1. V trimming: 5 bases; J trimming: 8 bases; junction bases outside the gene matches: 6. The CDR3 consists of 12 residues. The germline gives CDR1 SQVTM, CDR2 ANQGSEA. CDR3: CSVPGQAGTQYF. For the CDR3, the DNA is TGCAGCGTTCCGGGACAGGCTGGTACGCAGTATTTT.

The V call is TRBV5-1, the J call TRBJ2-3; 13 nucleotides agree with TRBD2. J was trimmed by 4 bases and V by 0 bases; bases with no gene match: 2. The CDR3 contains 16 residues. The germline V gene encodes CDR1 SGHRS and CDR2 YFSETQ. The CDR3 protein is CASSLGTSGGPDTQYF. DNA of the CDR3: TGCGCCAGCAGCTTGGGGACTAGCGGGGGTCCAGATACGCAGTATTTT.

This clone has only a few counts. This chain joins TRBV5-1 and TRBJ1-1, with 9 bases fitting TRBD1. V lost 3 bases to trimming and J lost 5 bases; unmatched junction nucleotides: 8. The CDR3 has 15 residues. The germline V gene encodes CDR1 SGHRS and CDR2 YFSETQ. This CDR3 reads CASSSRDRGDTEAFF. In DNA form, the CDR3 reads TGCGCCAGCAGCTCCCGCGACAGGGGGGATACTGAAGCTTTCTTT.

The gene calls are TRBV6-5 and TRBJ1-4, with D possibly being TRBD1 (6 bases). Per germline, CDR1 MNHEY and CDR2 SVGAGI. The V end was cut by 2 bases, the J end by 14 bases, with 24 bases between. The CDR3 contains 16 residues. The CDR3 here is CASSYRATGPGDGLFF. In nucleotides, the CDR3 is TGTGCCAGCAGTTACAGGGCGACAGGCCCTGGAGATGGTCTGTTTTTT.

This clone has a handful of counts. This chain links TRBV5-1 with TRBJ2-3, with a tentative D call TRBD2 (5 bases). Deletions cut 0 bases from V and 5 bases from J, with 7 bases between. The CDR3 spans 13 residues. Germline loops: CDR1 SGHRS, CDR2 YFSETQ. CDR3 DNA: TGCGCCAGCAGCTTGGAGAGGGAAGATACGCAGTATTTT. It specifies CASSLEREDTQYF.

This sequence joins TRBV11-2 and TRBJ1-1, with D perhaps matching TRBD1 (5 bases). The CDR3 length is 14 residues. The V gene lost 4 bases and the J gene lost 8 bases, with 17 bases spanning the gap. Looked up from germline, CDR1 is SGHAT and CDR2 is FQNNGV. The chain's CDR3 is CASSSVLGLGEAFF. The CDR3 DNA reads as TGTGCCAGCAGCTCGGTACTGGGACTCGGGGAAGCTTTCTTT.

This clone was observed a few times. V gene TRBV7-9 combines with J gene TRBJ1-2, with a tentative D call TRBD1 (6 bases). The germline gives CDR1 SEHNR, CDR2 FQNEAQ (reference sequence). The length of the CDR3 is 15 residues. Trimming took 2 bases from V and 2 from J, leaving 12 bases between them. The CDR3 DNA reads TGTGCCAGCAGCTTACCGCCTACAGGGAACTATGGCTACACCTTC. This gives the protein CASSLPPTGNYGYTF.

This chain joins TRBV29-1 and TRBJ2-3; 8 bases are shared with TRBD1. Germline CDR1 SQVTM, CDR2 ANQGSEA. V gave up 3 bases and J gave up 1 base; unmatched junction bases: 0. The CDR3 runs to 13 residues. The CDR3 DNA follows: TGCAGCGTTGAGGGACAGGGCACAGATACGCAGTATTTT. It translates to CSVEGQGTDTQYF.

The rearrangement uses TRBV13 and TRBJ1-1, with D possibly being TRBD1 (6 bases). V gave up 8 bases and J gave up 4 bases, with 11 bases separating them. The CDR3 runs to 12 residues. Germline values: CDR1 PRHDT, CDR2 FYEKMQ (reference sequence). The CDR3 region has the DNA TGTGCCAGCGGCAGGGGAAGCACTGAAGCTTTCTTT. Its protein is CASGRGSTEAFF.

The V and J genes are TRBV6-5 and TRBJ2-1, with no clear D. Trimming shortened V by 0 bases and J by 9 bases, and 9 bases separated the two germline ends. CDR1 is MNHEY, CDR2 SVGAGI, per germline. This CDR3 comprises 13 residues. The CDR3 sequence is CASSYSVLGEQFF. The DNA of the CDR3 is TGTGCCAGCAGTTACTCTGTCCTAGGTGAGCAGTTCTTC.

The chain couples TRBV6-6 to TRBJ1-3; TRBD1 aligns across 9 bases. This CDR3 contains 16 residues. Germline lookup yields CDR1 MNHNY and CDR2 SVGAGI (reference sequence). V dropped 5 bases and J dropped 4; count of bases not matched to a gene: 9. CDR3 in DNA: TGTGCCAGCAGTCAGTCCGGGACAGGGCGAGGAAACACCATATATTTT. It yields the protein CASSQSGTGRGNTIYF.

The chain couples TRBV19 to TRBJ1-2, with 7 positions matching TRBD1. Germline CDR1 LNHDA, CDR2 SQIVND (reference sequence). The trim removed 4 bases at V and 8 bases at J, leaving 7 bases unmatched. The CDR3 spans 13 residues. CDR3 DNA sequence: TGTGCCAGTAGTAAAACAGGGGAATGGGGCTACACCTTC. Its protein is CASSKTGEWGYTF.

Here the CDR3 DNA reads TGCAGTGCCAGACTAGAGTACGAGCAGTACTTC. It codes for CSARLEYEQYF. The V gene is TRBV20-1, the J gene TRBJ2-7, with TRBD2 as a possible D gene (6 bases). Trimming left V 6 bases short and J 4 bases short, with 10 bases between. The germline V gene encodes CDR1 DFQATT and CDR2 SNEGSKA (reference sequence). The CDR3 is made up of 11 amino acids.

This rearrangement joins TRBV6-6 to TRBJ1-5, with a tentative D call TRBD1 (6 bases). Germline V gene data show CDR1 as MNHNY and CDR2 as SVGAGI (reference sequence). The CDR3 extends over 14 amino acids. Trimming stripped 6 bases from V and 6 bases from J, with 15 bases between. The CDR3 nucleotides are TGTGCCAGCAGCCAGGGGAATTCGGGTCAGCCCCAGCATTTT. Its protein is CASSQGNSGQPQHF.

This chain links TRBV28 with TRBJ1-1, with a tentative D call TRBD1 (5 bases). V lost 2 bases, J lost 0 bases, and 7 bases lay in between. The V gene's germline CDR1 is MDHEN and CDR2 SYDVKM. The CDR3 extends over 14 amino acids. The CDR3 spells CASSLRQLNTEAFF. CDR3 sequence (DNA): TGTGCCAGCAGTTTACGACAGCTGAACACTGAAGCTTTCTTT.

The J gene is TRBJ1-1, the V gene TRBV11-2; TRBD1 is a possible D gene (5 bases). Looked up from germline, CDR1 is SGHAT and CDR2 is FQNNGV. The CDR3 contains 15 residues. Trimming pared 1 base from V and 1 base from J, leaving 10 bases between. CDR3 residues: CASSLVTGRNTEAFF. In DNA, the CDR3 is TGTGCCAGCAGCTTAGTAACAGGAAGGAACACTGAAGCTTTCTTT.

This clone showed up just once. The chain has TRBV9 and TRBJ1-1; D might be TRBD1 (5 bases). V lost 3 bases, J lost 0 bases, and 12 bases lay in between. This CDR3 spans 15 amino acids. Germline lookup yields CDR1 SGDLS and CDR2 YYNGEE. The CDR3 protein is CASSGSGGVNTEAFF. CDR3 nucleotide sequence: TGTGCCAGCAGCGGATCTGGGGGGGTGAACACTGAAGCTTTCTTT. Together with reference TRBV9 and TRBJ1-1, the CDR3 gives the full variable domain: DSGVTQTPKHLITATGQRVTLRCSPRSGDLSVYWYQQSLDQGLQFLIQYYNGEERAKGNILERFSAQQFPDLHSELNLSSLELGDSALYFCASSGSGGVNTEAFFGQGTRLTVV.

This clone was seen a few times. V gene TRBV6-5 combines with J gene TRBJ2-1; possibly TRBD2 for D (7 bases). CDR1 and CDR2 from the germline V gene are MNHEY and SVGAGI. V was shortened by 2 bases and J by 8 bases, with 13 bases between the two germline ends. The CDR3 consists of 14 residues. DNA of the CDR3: TGTGCCAGCAGTTACATTATAGGGGGGGATGAGCAGTTCTTC. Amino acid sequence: CASSYIIGGDEQFF.

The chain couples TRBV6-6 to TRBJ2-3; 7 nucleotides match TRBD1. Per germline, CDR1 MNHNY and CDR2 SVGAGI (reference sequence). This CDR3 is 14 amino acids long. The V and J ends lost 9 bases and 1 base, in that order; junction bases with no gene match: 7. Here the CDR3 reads CASSDRLRTDTQYF. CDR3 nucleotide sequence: TGTGCCAGTTCGGACAGGCTTCGCACAGATACGCAGTATTTT.